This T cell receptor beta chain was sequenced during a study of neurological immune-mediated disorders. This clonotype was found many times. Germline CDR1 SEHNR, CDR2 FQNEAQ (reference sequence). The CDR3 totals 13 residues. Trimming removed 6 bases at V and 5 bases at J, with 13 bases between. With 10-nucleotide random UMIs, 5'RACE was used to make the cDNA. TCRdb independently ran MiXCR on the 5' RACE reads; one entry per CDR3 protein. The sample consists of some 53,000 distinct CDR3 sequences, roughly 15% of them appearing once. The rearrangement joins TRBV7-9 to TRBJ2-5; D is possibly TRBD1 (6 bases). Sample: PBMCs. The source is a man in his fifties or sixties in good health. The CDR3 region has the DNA TGTGCCAGCAGACAGGGAGAGGTGGAGACCCAGTACTTC. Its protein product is CASRQGEVETQYF.